The present entry profiles one T cell receptor (beta chain) with its context. The data derive from a study of blood T cell repertoires in COVID-19. Study-level background: The cDNA or gDNA used as material had been derived from T cells, B-cell-depleted T cells, or PBMCs.

Repertoires were generated with immunoSEQ multiplex PCR, while TCRdb's copy carries only in-frame clones and drops some. This sample has approximately 240,000 clones, with 65% to 90% found just once. This CDR3 is 18 amino acids long. Unmatched junction bases numbered 5, after V lost 1 base and J lost 0 bases. CDR1 is KGHSH, CDR2 LQKENI, per germline. Sequenced material: peripheral blood. This receptor was taken from a woman of 80 years or more with active or convalescent COVID-19. This chain joins TRBV18 and TRBJ1-3; TRBD1 agrees at 11 bases. CDR3 in DNA: TGTGCCAGCTCACCACAAATTGGACAGGGGGCCTCTGGAAACACCATATATTTT. Residues: CASSPQIGQGASGNTIYF.